What follows is one TCR beta chain and its context. Which antigen it targets is not known. Per-nucleotide qualities are absent, and no much larger clonotype sits a single base away. This sample was taken from a study of CD8+ T cells in alopecia areata (dated by TCRdb to 2016 to 2018). Context from the whole study: To study T cell clonal expansion in alopecia areata, the researchers applied high-throughput TCRbeta sequencing to both the C3H/HeJ mouse model and human patients. Scalp tissue and sorted CD4+ and CD8+ peripheral blood T cells from patchy and totalis/universalis alopecia areata patients and from healthy controls were covered by human TCRbeta sequencing. Scalp clonality was compared among normal scalp (n=4), patchy alopecia areata scalp (n=8), and alopecia totalis/universalis scalp (n=8). RNA was extracted with the PAXgene miRNA kit for fixed scalp, the miRNeasy kit for PBMCs, and the RNeasy kit for mouse skin. TCRbeta CDR3 regions were amplified by immunoSEQ multiplex PCR with 35 Vbeta forward and 13 Jbeta reverse primers. Results the study describes overall, beyond this receptor: Unlike mouse skin, where gammadelta T cells dominate, normal human skin contains resident alphabeta T cells that get sequenced too, which complicates analysis of the scalp TCR repertoire. Higher clonality and more expanded CD8+ clones were observed in lesional scalp than in normal scalp, particularly in alopecia totalis/universalis, a finding suggestive of antigenic drive. TCR sequences shared between patients were less clear than in mice, possibly partly because of HLA diversity in the patient population.

Lesional scalp punch biopsies and peripheral blood were collected from alopecia areata patients. PBMCs were separated by density centrifugation and stained for CD3, CD4 and CD8, after which CD4+ and CD8+ T cells were sorted on a FACSAria. The untreated alopecia areata patients were recruited through a multicenter biomarker study. In roughly five patients from the biomarker study, the blood CD8+ T cells went through an additional sort into NKG2D-low and NKG2D-high fractions. The library was prepared using the immunoSEQ multiplex PCR assay. To provide template for TCR sequencing, every sample had RNA extracted and reverse transcribed into cDNA. First-strand cDNA was synthesized with SuperScript III using a 2:1 mix of oligo-dT and random hexamers. A synthetic immune receptor repertoire was used to assess amplification bias, and residual bias was removed computationally. The authors processed their data as follows. Raw reads were preprocessed to remove errors, and CDR3 was defined according to IMGT conventions as the region from the conserved cysteine to phenylalanine. Clonality was computed by normalizing Shannon entropy by log2 of the number of productive unique TCRs and subtracting the result from 1. CD4 or CD8 identity of scalp clones was inferred by cross-referencing scalp TCRbeta sequences with sorted blood CD4 and CD8 repertoires. This is the immuneACCESS table as TCRdb keeps it, with only in-frame sequences that have V and J called. A part of the clones is gone; compared with another copy, unresolved V genes explain less than half, and the rest is unexplained. The DNA gave D and trimming, while V, J and clone size come from that table. This sample gives 98,000 or so clones in total; 55% to 60% of them show up just once. 20% to 25% of the sample goes to the ten largest clones.

From cysteine to phenylalanine, the CDR3 is 14 amino acids long. CDR3 DNA only is kept here, 42 bases in frame from base 1. Compared with germline, V lacks 8 bases and J lacks 1 base; bases without a gene match: 4. CDR1 MNHEY and CDR2 SMNVEV were looked up in the germline V gene (reference sequence). The sample taken for sequencing was NKG2D-low CD8+ T cells sorted from blood. The cell subset or site label for this specimen denotes: sorted CD8+ NKG2D-low blood T cells. The V and J genes are TRBV27 and TRBJ1-1; TRBD1 fits 10 bases in the junction. This TCR was recovered from a human donor with alopecia areata. Read as DNA, the sequence is TGTGCCAGCTGCGGACAGGGGGGGAACACTGAAGCTTTCTTT. Its protein product is CASCGQGGNTEAFF.